This T cell receptor beta chain is from a study of T cells after yellow fever vaccination. This clonotype was seen a handful of times. Its antigen is undetermined. Findings and limits, study-wide: The booster saw the reappearance of most primary-vaccination clones (nearly 98% CD4, about 90% CD8). There was a possibility that FACS-sorted repertoires contained abundant clonotypes contaminating from the bulk population.

A 5'RACE template-switching step, the method used to make TCR cDNA, added a universal primer site and UMIs. TCRdb ran MiXCR on the 5' RACE reads and lists one entry per CDR3 protein. The top ten clones hold roughly an eighth of a sample with approximately 550,000 distinct CDR3 sequences, 15% to 20% of them seen once. The CDR3 sequence is 16 residues long. Germline CDR1 and CDR2: MNHEY and SMNVEV (reference sequence). V dropped 5 bases and J dropped 2 bases, with 17 bases sitting between them. The chain uses TRBV27 and TRBJ2-3; D might be TRBD1 (6 bases). This receptor was obtained from a man between 25 and 39 years old who received the YFV17D yellow fever vaccine. This specimen was PBMCs, taken 15 days after the yellow fever booster vaccination. Here the CDR3 DNA reads TGTGCCAGCAGTCGATTACAGGGATGGGACACAGATACGCAGTATTTT. Its protein product is CASSRLQGWDTDTQYF.